Included here is one TCR beta chain sequence, with context. Its cognate antigen is unknown. There are 14 residues in the CDR3. CDR1 is LNHNV and CDR2 is YYDKDF in the germline V gene (reference sequence). Losses at the gene ends were 2 bases for V and 10 bases for J; bases not matched to a gene: 8. TCRdb ran MiXCR on the 5' RACE reads and lists one entry per CDR3 protein. This sample has more than 75,000 distinct CDR3 sequences, with more than 11% found just once. The entry originates in a study of T-cell memory formation after mild COVID-19. Regarding the study as a whole: Cross-reactive memory apparently joined, as some responding clones appeared in pre-infection memory. Whereas later expanders leaned CD4+, clones contracting day 15 to 85 showed a balanced CD4/CD8 makeup.

The sequence came from an adult woman who had mild COVID-19 (a few samples of this study predate the infection). Cell type and time point are not known. Sequencing used PBMCs or a T cell subset sorted from them (not recorded which). V usage is TRBV15 and J usage is TRBJ2-1, with 7 nucleotides matching TRBD2. In DNA, the CDR3 is TGTGCCACCAGCAGACATTCCACCGGGGGGGAGCAGTTCTTC. Amino acids: CATSRHSTGGEQFF.